These 20 T cell receptor beta chains were sequenced from one sample in a study of blood T cells in healthy people across ages (dated by TCRdb to 2014 to 2015). The library was built by means of 5' RACE. The run used an Illumina HiSeq 2500. A second 7 to 11 cycle PCR used a sample-barcoded 5' primer and a J-beta primer mix. The raw public reads went through TCRdb reprocessing: fastp at Q25, MiXCR clone calling, in-frame beta chains kept. Entries are consolidated by CDR3 protein sequence, retaining the most common genes and DNA. For this sample the table gives some 760,000 distinct CDR3 sequences, of which around 25% were detected only once. The ten top clones hold 9.4% of the sample. These data also formed part of another study, on T cells of mothers and their children.

Specimen: blood. These receptors were taken from a boy aged 5-17 years in good health.

This clonotype showed up just a few times. V gene TRBV24-1 combines with J gene TRBJ2-5; 7 bases line up with TRBD1. Trimming took 3 bases from V and 5 from J; bases not matched to a gene: 8. This CDR3 has 15 residues. CDR1 and CDR2 from the germline V gene are KGHDR and SFDVKD. Here the CDR3 DNA reads TGTGCCACCAGTGATCCAGTGACAGGGAACGAGACCCAGTACTTC. Protein sequence: CATSDPVTGNETQYF.

The chain uses TRBV13 and TRBJ2-5, with 8 bases that match TRBD2. The better agreement between TRBJ2-1 and the DNA end casts doubt on the J call. Germline CDR1 and CDR2: PRHDT and FYEKMQ (reference sequence). The CDR3 has 15 residues. The CDR3 DNA reads as TGTGCCAGCAGCTTAGCGGGGGGGCCCTTGGAAGAGCAGTTCTTC. Translating gives CASSLAGGPLEEQFF.

This clonotype has just a few counts. The chain joins TRBV28 to TRBJ2-7; D remains unclear. The V and J ends lost 2 bases and 5 bases respectively, with 10 bases between them. Germline V gives CDR1 MDHEN, CDR2 SYDVKM. The CDR3 is made up of 13 amino acids. The CDR3: CASSLRRVNEQYF. The CDR3 DNA reads as TGTGCCAGCAGTTTACGACGGGTCAACGAGCAGTACTTC.

The chain has TRBV6-5 and TRBJ2-5, with unresolved D. The V and J ends lost 0 bases and 5 bases respectively, with 13 bases between them. CDR1 is MNHEY and CDR2 is SVGAGI in the germline V gene. This CDR3 spans 15 amino acids. This CDR3 is CASSYSVAGLETQYF. In DNA form, the CDR3 reads TGTGCCAGCAGTTACTCGGTGGCTGGCTTGGAGACCCAGTACTTC.

This chain uses TRBV20-1 with TRBJ1-4, with TRBD1 matching 10 bases. V was pared by 4 bases and J by 8 bases, with 4 bases of the junction left unmatched. This CDR3 comprises 13 residues. CDR1 DFQATT and CDR2 SNEGSKA come from the germline V gene (reference sequence). CDR3 region: CSATGTGDEKLFF. CDR3 nucleotides: TGCAGTGCTACCGGGACAGGGGACGAAAAACTGTTTTTT.

The chain links TRBV7-9 to TRBJ2-5, with D tentatively TRBD2 (5 bases). Germline CDR1 and CDR2: SEHNR and FQNEAQ (reference sequence). Trimming took 5 bases from V and 4 from J, leaving 20 bases between them. The CDR3 covers 16 residues. The CDR3 loop reads CASSPTAPGSGETQYF. The CDR3 nucleotides read TGTGCCAGCAGCCCCACAGCCCCGGGGAGCGGAGAGACCCAGTACTTC. Using reference TRBV7-9 and TRBJ2-5 for the parts outside the CDR3, the full variable domain is DTGVSQNPRHKITKRGQNVTFRCDPISEHNRLYWYRQTLGQGPEFLTYFQNEAQLEKSRLLSDRFSAERPKGSFSTLEIQRTEQGDSAMYLCASSPTAPGSGETQYFGPGTRLLVL.

The rearrangement links TRBV5-6 to TRBJ2-5; D call uncertain. V gave up 4 bases and J gave up 4 bases, with 14 bases separating them. The germline gives CDR1 SGHDT, CDR2 YYEEEE. The CDR3 extends over 14 amino acids. The CDR3 here is CASSGHLLRETQYF. The DNA for the CDR3 is TGTGCCAGCAGCGGGCACCTCCTACGAGAGACCCAGTACTTC.

The gene calls are TRBV3-1 and TRBJ2-7, with unresolved D. V was pared by 0 bases and J by 4 bases, with 13 bases between. CDR1 is LGHDT and CDR2 is YNNKEL in the germline V gene (reference sequence). The CDR3 is 15 residues long. Here the CDR3 reads CASSQDSNFAYEQYF. CDR3 coding DNA: TGTGCCAGCAGCCAAGATTCGAACTTCGCATACGAGCAGTACTTC.

The chain carries TRBV10-2 and TRBJ1-2; 7 bases line up with TRBD1. This CDR3 contains 15 residues. Germline V gene sequence: CDR1 WSHSY, CDR2 SAAADI. The V and J ends lost 6 bases and 4 bases, in that order; junction bases with no gene match: 11. In DNA, the CDR3 is TGCGCCAGCAGGAGGGGGCGGGACAGAAGCTATGGCTACACCTTC. The encoded protein is CASRRGRDRSYGYTF.

The chain couples TRBV2 to TRBJ2-5; 10 bases map to TRBD1. The length of the CDR3 is 15 residues. The germline CDR1 and CDR2 sequences are SNHLY and FYNNEI. V trimming: 3 bases; J trimming: 6 bases; junction bases outside the gene matches: 7. The CDR3 region is CASSDRDRGRQTQYF. The CDR3 DNA follows: TGTGCCAGCAGTGACCGGGACAGGGGTCGGCAGACCCAGTACTTC.

The rearrangement uses TRBV5-1 and TRBJ2-3, with 12 bases lining up with TRBD2. The CDR3 loop spans 19 amino acids. CDR1 is SGHRS, CDR2 YFSETQ, per germline. J lost 0 bases, V lost 4 bases, and 12 bases had no gene match. The CDR3 sequence is CASSIGLAGLITSTDTQYF. CDR3 coding DNA: TGCGCCAGCAGCATCGGACTAGCGGGACTCATTACTAGCACAGATACGCAGTATTTT.

The J gene is TRBJ2-5, the V gene TRBV4-1, with 8 bases fitting TRBD2. Near its end, the DNA agrees better with TRBJ2-7, so the J call may be wrong. Per the germline V gene, CDR1 is MGHRA and CDR2 is YSYEKL. The CDR3 extends over 16 amino acids. CDR3 sequence (DNA): TGCGCCAGCAGCCAAGGCCTTTCACTAGCGGCCTACGAGCAGTACTTC. Amino acid sequence: CASSQGLSLAAYEQYF.

The chain couples TRBV6-6 to TRBJ2-5; 11 nucleotides line up with TRBD2. The J call is in doubt because the DNA end fits TRBJ2-1 better. Germline values: CDR1 MNHNY, CDR2 SVGAGI (reference sequence). This CDR3 has 16 amino acids. The CDR3 loop is CASSSETSGEYNEQFF. As DNA, the CDR3 is TGTGCCAGCAGTTCAGAGACTAGCGGGGAATACAATGAGCAGTTCTTC.

This clonotype was detected a few times. The chain uses TRBV29-1 and TRBJ2-5; D is unresolved. With the DNA end fitting TRBJ2-7 better, the J assignment may be wrong. The CDR3 is 13 residues long. From germline, CDR1 is SQVTM and CDR2 ANQGSEA. The CDR3 here is CSVESPVSYEQYF. The CDR3 DNA reads TGCAGCGTTGAATCTCCGGTTTCCTACGAGCAGTACTTC.

This clonotype appeared a few times. This sequence joins TRBV16 and TRBJ2-5; tentative D call: TRBD2 (6 bases). With the DNA end fitting TRBJ2-7 better, the J assignment may be wrong. Looked up from germline, CDR1 is KGHSY and CDR2 is FQNENV. The CDR3 has 13 amino acids. The CDR3 region is CASSPTTRGEQYF. In nucleotides, the CDR3 is TGTGCCAGCAGCCCCACGACTAGAGGCGAGCAGTACTTC.

This clonotype was picked up a small number of times. The rearrangement uses TRBV27 and TRBJ2-1, with TRBD2 identical over 8 bases. This CDR3 contains 16 residues. From germline, CDR1 is MNHEY and CDR2 SMNVEV (reference sequence). V lost 1 base to trimming and J lost 3 bases; unmatched junction nucleotides: 5. The CDR3 DNA sequence: TGTGCCAGCAGTTTATTTCCCGCGGGGGGCTACAATGAGCAGTTCTTC. Translating gives CASSLFPAGGYNEQFF.

This clonotype was observed a few times. The junction does not match germline at one end; this may be a read error. This chain links TRBV29-1 with TRBJ2-7; D gene ambiguous. Looked up from germline, CDR1 is SQVTM and CDR2 is ANQGSEA. The CDR3 runs to 11 residues. CDR3 residues: CSVQDSYEQYF. CDR3 coding DNA: TGCAGCGTTCAAGATTCCTACGAGCAGTACTTC.

This chain links TRBV20-1 with TRBJ2-7, with 13 nucleotides matching TRBD2. V lost 1 base and J lost 2; bases outside the gene matches: 20. The germline V gene encodes CDR1 DFQATT and CDR2 SNEGSKA (reference sequence). This CDR3 comprises 21 residues. The CDR3 DNA reads TGCAGTGCTAGAGTCCGGCGCGCGACTAGCGGGGGGTCCTTCCAACCCTACGAGCAGTACTTC. Translating gives CSARVRRATSGGSFQPYEQYF.

This clonotype has only a few counts. This chain connects TRBV29-1 to TRBJ1-4; 7 bases map to TRBD1. V shed 8 bases, J shed 0 bases, and the junction held 9 bases outside the gene matches. Germline lookup yields CDR1 SQVTM and CDR2 ANQGSEA. CDR3 length: 15 residues. As DNA, the CDR3 is TGCAGCCGCATGGAGGGGGCCCCAACTAATGAAAAACTGTTTTTT. It specifies CSRMEGAPTNEKLFF.

This clonotype was observed a few times. V usage is TRBV28 and J usage is TRBJ1-1; D is possibly TRBD1 (6 bases). CDR3 size: 16 residues. Trimming pared 3 bases from V and 2 bases from J, leaving 16 bases between. Per germline, CDR1 MDHEN and CDR2 SYDVKM. The CDR3 DNA reads TGTGCCAGCAGTTTCGATTACAGGGCCCGAAACACTGAAGCTTTCTTT. It yields the protein CASSFDYRARNTEAFF.